This entry features one T cell receptor beta chain sequence. The antigen remains undetermined. One heparinised draw, averaging approximately 120 mL, was taken per donor. CD4+ naive, central memory, regulatory and stem cell-like memory cells were sorted via CD45RO/CCR7/CD25/CD127/CD95/CD27. This record belongs to a study of beta chain features in type 1 diabetes. Study results and caveats: For Type 1 diabetes patients, all four CD4+ subsets carried TCRB CDR3s that were moderately but significantly shorter. TCRB rearrangement may or may not be influenced by HLA type; here this remained unresolved. Since sequencing was performed on cDNA, cells with high TCR expression could be over-represented.

V was cut by 2 bases and J by 3 bases, with 13 bases left in between. Germline CDR1 reads LGHNA; CDR2 reads YSLEER. The CDR3 runs to 15 residues. The entirety of the isolated RNA underwent reverse transcription, so expressed TCRB transcripts were sequenced. Sequencing was performed with immunoSEQ multiplex PCR; in TCRdb, only in-frame clones are kept and a portion is missing. The table includes roughly 180,000 clones, approximately 8.4% detected once. The sequence derives from a man between 18 and 35 years old with type 1 diabetes. The chain is built from TRBV4-3 and TRBJ2-5, with D tentatively TRBD1 (5 bases). The sample taken for sequencing was central memory CD4+ T cells from blood. The CDR3 loop is CASSQNPTEKETQYF. Written as DNA, the CDR3 is TGCGCCAGCAGCCAAAACCCGACAGAAAAAGAGACCCAGTACTTC.